Reported below is one T cell receptor (beta chain). Its antigen remains unknown. The protocol was immunoSEQ multiplex PCR, while the TCRdb copy is restricted to in-frame clones and leaves out a portion. The sample has over 50,000 clones; just under 75% are singletons. This record belongs to a study of PD-1 blockade in classical Hodgkin lymphoma. Study-level background: Patients in the cohort were put on intravenous nivolumab, 3 mg/kg every 2 weeks.

With no exception, relapse followed autologous stem cell transplantation in all patients, and brentuximab vedotin exposure varied. Findings of the study overall: TCR diversity at baseline was reported to be reduced in newly diagnosed patients relative to healthy donors. Researchers reported that CD4+ TCR diversity, though not CD8+, rose significantly by C4D1. When nivolumab was started under 1 year after ASCT, patients were excluded.

The CDR3 runs 12 residues. Looked up from germline, CDR1 is MGHDK and CDR2 is SYGVNS. V was trimmed by 5 bases and J by 6 bases, leaving 8 bases between them. The receptor comes from a human donor with classical Hodgkin lymphoma. Sequences were derived from peripheral blood mononuclear cells (PBMCs), sampled before the second cycle of nivolumab. The chain combines TRBV25-1 with TRBJ2-1; a possible D gene is TRBD1 (6 bases). The CDR3 DNA reads as TGTGCCAGCAGTTCGGACAGCAATGAGCAGTTCTTC. Amino acids: CASSSDSNEQFF. Supplemented by reference TRBV25-1 and TRBJ2-1, the full variable domain reads EADIYQTPRYLVIGTGKKITLECSQTMGHDKMYWYQQDPGMELHLIHYSYGVNSTEKGDLSSESTVSRIRTEHFPLTLESARPSHTSQYLCASSSDSNEQFFGPGTRLTVL.